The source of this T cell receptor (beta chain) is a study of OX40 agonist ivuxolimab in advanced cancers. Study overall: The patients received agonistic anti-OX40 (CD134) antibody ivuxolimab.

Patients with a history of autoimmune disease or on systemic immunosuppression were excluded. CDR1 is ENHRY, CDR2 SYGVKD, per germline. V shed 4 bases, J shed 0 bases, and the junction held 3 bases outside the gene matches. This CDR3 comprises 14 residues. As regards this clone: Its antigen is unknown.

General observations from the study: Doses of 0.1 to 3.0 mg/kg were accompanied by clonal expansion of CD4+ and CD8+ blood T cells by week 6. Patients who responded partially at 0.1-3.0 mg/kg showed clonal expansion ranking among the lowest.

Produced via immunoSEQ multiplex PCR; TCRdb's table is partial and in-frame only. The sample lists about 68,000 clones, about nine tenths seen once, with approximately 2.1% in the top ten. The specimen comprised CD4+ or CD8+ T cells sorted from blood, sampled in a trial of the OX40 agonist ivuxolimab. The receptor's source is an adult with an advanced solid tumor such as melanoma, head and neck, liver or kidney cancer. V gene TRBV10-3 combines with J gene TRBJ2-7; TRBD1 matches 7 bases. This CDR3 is CAISVTGSSYEQYF. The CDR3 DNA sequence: TGTGCCATCAGTGTGACAGGGTCCTCCTACGAGCAGTACTTC.